This T cell receptor beta chain was captured in a study of blood T cell repertoires in COVID-19. Turning to the study itself: COVID-19 samples from acute and convalescent phases originated in the United States, Italy and Spain.

Germline CDR1 MNHNS, CDR2 SASEGT. CDR3 length equals 13 residues. The V and J ends lost 0 bases and 7 bases respectively, with 10 bases between them. The protocol was immunoSEQ multiplex PCR, while the TCRdb copy is restricted to in-frame clones and leaves out a portion. This table holds 200,000 or so clones, less than 90% found once. The J gene is TRBJ2-7, the V gene TRBV6-1, with D perhaps matching TRBD2 (6 bases). The sample taken for sequencing was peripheral blood. The source of this sequence is a woman in her seventies with acute or convalescent COVID-19. CDR3 DNA: TGTGCCAGCAGTGAAGCGCTTCGGGGGGAGCAGTACTTC. It translates to CASSEALRGEQYF.